This T cell receptor (beta chain) is drawn from a study of shared clonotypes between healthy human individuals. Produced via immunoSEQ multiplex PCR; TCRdb's table is partial and in-frame only. The repertoire includes about 2.1 million clones, 93% of them detected once, and around 1.7% sits in the top ten. CDR1 is SGDLS and CDR2 is YYNGEE in the germline V gene. The CDR3 runs to 17 residues. With 3 bases removed from V and 7 bases from J, the gap between germline ends came to 23 bases. CD8 cells classed as naive were CD45RO-negative and positively selected for CCR7, excluding terminally differentiated effector memory CD45RA+ cells.

The clonotype was recovered from a man in his late teens or twenties in good health. Some clones in this sample may be carry-over from other donors' samples. What was sequenced was naive CD8+ T cells from PBMCs. V usage is TRBV9 and J usage is TRBJ2-1, with D perhaps assigned TRBD1 or TRBD2 (5 bases each). The DNA for the CDR3 is TGTGCCAGCAGCGACGGAGTTGTGGGGGAGAGTTGGAATGAGCAGTTCTTC. Protein product: CASSDGVVGESWNEQFF.